This T cell receptor beta chain was profiled in a study of neurological immune-mediated disorders. The germline V gene encodes CDR1 ENHRY and CDR2 SYGVKD. The V and J ends lost 6 bases and 4 bases, in that order; junction bases with no gene match: 5. The CDR3 has 14 amino acids. This clonotype was recorded many times. The antigen is not known. Findings of the study overall: The multiple sclerosis repertoire cluster was not associated with any clinical or MRI feature, with the authors stating that larger cohorts are needed. The expanded clones of different subjects shared no CDR3 amino acid sequences (suggesting private repertoires in all groups).

A single run covered 15-18 subjects with over 180 million TCR-beta sequences. TCRdb reanalysed the 5' RACE reads using MiXCR and keeps one entry per CDR3 protein. The sample comprises around 130,000 distinct CDR3 sequences, more than 2.5% of which are singletons, and about 1.2% rests with the top ten. The chain recombines TRBV10-3 with TRBJ2-3; TRBD1 aligns across 9 bases. What was sequenced was PBMCs. This receptor was obtained from a woman in her twenties or thirties with multiple sclerosis. In DNA form, the CDR3 reads TGTGCCATCAGCCAGGACAGGGGATCAGATACGCAGTATTTT. Its protein product is CAISQDRGSDTQYF.